The sequence of this TCR beta chain was determined in a study of vaccination and CD4 T cells after COVID-19. Described treatment: approximately nine-day PBMC culture with coronavirus spike peptide pools or control peptides (ViraFEST assay). This CDR3 contains 16 residues. Trimming removed 1 base from V and 4 bases from J, with 15 bases in between. Per the germline V gene, CDR1 is LGHNA and CDR2 is YNFKEQ. Cultured CD4+ T cell DNA was sequenced using the Oncomine TCR Beta short-read assay. From the PCR reads, TCRdb called clonotypes with MiXCR, one entry per CDR3 protein. The repertoire holds about 20,000 distinct CDR3 sequences, 35% to 45% seen once, with around 20% in the top ten. This clonotype was detected a few times. Its antigen is as yet unknown.

The source is a human donor who received a COVID-19 vaccine. The sample consisted of CD4+ T cells from blood, cultured in vitro, taken before SARS-CoV-2 vaccination. V gene TRBV4-2 combines with J gene TRBJ2-3; a weak D match, TRBD2 (5 bases). The CDR3 DNA sequence: TGTGCCAGCAGCCAAGGGGGAGTTGTGAAAGCAGATACGCAGTATTTT. It codes for CASSQGGVVKADTQYF.